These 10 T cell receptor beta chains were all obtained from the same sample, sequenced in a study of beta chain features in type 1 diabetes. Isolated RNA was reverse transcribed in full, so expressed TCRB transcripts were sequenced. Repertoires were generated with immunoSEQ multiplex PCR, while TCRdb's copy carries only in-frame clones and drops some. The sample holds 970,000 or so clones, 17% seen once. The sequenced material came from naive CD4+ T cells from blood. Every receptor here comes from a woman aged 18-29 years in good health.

CDR3 residues: CASRPQGNEQYF. Written as DNA, the CDR3 is TGTGCCAGCAGACCACAGGGGAACGAGCAGTACTTC. This chain uses TRBV6-1 with TRBJ2-7, with TRBD1 matching over 7 bases. The CDR3 loop spans 12 amino acids. The V segment lost 6 bases and the J segment 5 bases; nucleotides outside the gene matches: 4. Germline V gene lookup returns CDR1 MNHNS and CDR2 SASEGT.

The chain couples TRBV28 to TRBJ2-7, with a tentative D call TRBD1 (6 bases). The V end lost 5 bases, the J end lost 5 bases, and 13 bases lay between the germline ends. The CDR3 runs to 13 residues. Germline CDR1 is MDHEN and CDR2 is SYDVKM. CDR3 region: CASSRDRPHEQYF. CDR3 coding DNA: TGTGCCAGCAGTCGCGACAGGCCCCACGAGCAGTACTTC.

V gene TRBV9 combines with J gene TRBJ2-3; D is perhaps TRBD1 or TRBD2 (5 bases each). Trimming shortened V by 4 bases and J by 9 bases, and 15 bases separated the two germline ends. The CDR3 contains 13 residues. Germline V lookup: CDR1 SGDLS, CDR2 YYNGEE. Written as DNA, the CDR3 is TGTGCCAGCAGCTCCCGAGGGGTTGACACGCAGTATTTT. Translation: CASSSRGVDTQYF. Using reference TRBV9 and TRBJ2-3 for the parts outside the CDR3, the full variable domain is DSGVTQTPKHLITATGQRVTLRCSPRSGDLSVYWYQQSLDQGLQFLIQYYNGEERAKGNILERFSAQQFPDLHSELNLSSLELGDSALYFCASSSRGVDTQYFGPGTRLTVL.

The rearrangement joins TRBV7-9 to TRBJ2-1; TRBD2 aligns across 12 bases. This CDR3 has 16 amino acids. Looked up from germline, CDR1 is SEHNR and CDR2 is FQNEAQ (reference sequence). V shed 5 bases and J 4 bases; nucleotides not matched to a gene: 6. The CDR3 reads CASSLRLAGEYNEQFF. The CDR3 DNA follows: TGTGCCAGCAGCCTCCGACTAGCGGGAGAGTACAATGAGCAGTTCTTC.

The CDR3 DNA is TGTGCCAGCTCACCATTCACAGGGGTGGACAATGAGCAGTTCTTC. It specifies CASSPFTGVDNEQFF. The chain links TRBV18 to TRBJ2-1, with TRBD1 matching 7 bases. J was trimmed by 5 bases and V by 2 bases; bases with no gene match: 6. From germline, CDR1 is KGHSH and CDR2 LQKENI. The CDR3 spans 15 residues.

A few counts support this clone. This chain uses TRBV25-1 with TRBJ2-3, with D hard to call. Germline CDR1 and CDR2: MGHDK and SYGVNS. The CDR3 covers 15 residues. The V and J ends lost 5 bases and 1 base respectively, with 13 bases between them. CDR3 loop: CASSNGQFGTDTQYF. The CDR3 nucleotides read TGTGCCAGCAGTAACGGGCAATTTGGCACAGATACGCAGTATTTT.

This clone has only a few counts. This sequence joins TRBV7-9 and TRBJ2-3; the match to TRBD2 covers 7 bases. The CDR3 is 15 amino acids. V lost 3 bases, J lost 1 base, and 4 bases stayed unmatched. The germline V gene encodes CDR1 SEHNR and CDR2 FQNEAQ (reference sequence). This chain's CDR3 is CASSLAAGRTDTQYF. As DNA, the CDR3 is TGTGCCAGCAGCTTGGCAGCGGGGCGCACAGATACGCAGTATTTT.

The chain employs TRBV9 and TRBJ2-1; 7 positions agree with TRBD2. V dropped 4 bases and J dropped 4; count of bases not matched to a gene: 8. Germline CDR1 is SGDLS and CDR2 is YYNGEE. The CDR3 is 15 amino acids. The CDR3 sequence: CASSQTSARYNEQFF. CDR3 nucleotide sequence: TGTGCCAGCAGCCAAACTAGCGCCCGGTACAATGAGCAGTTCTTC.

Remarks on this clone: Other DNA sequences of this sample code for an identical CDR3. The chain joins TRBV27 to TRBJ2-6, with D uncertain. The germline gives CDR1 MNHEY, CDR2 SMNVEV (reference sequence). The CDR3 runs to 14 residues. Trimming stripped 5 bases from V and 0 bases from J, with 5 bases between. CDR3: CASSLRSGANVLTF. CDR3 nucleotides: TGTGCCAGCAGTCTGCGCTCTGGGGCCAACGTCCTGACTTTC.

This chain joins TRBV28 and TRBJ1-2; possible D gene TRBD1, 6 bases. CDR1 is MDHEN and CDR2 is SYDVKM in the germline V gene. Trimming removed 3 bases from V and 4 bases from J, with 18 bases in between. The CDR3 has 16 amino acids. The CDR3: CASSLVFFGGAYGYTF. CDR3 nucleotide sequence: TGTGCCAGCAGTTTGGTTTTTTTCGGGGGGGCCTATGGCTACACCTTC.